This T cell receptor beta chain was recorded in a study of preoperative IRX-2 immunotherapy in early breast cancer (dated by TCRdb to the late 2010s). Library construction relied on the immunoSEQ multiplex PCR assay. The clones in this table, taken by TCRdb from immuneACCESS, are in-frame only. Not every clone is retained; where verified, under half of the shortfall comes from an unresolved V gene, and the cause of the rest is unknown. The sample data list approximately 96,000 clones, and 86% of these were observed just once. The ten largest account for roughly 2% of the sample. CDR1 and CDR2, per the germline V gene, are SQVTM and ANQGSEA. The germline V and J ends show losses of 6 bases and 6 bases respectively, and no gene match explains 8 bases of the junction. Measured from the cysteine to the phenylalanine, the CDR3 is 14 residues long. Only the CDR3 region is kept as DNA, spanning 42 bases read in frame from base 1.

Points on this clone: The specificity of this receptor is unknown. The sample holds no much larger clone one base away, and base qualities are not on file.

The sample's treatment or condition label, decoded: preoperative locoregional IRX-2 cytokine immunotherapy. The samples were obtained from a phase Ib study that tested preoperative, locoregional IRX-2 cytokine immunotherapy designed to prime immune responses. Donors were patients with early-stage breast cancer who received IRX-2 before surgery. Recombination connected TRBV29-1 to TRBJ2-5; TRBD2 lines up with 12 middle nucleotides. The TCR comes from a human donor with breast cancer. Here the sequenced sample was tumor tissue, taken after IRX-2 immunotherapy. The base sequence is TGCAGCGTATGGACTAGCGGGAAAGTTCAGACCCAGTACTTC. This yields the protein CSVWTSGKVQTQYF.